These 27 T cell receptor beta chains were all obtained from the same sample, sequenced in a study of Ad26.COV2.S vaccination and SARS-CoV-2 variants. Treatment of the sample: roughly 18 received Ad26.COV2.S at low or high dose, single or two shots; several received placebo; per-sample allocation not given. Collection of the samples took place on day 63 after the first injection of vaccine or placebo. TCRdb's copy holds only in-frame clones and misses some; the assay was immunoSEQ multiplex PCR. The profile shows 430,000 or so clones, 90% of them singletons. Sequences were derived from peripheral blood, sampled in a trial of Ad26.COV2.S vaccine versus placebo. The receptors derive from a person between 18 and 59 years old who received the Ad26.COV2.S COVID-19 vaccine or a placebo.

The chain joins TRBV4-1 to TRBJ2-2; D might be TRBD2 (6 bases). Deletions cut 0 bases from V and 6 bases from J, with 8 bases between. Germline-derived CDR1 and CDR2 are MGHRA and YSYEKL. The CDR3 is 14 amino acids. As DNA, the CDR3 is TGCGCCAGCAGCCAAGAGCGGGGCTCCGGGGAGCTGTTTTTT. This encodes CASSQERGSGELFF.

The chain couples TRBV4-3 to TRBJ2-1; maybe TRBD1 (6 bases). The CDR3 contains 17 residues. V gave up 0 bases and J gave up 11 bases, with 23 bases separating them. Germline assignment: CDR1 LGHNA and CDR2 YSLEER. The CDR3 DNA follows: TGCGCCAGCAGCCAAGATCGGGTACAGAGGGGGAACCCCAAGCAGTTCTTC. Translation gives CASSQDRVQRGNPKQFF.

The chain recombines TRBV9 with TRBJ2-3; D ambiguous. The germline V gene has CDR1 SGDLS and CDR2 YYNGEE. The CDR3 has 18 residues. V gave up 3 bases and J gave up 4 bases, with 24 bases separating them. CDR3 sequence: CASSGRRYSPATPDTQYF. CDR3 sequence (DNA): TGTGCCAGCAGCGGACGCCGATACAGTCCCGCCACCCCAGATACGCAGTATTTT. Full variable domain (remainder filled in from reference TRBV9 and TRBJ2-3): DSGVTQTPKHLITATGQRVTLRCSPRSGDLSVYWYQQSLDQGLQFLIQYYNGEERAKGNILERFSAQQFPDLHSELNLSSLELGDSALYFCASSGRRYSPATPDTQYFGPGTRLTVL.

This clone was found once. J is TRBJ1-1 and V is TRBV25-1; no definite D call. Trimming left V 7 bases short and J 4 bases short, with 13 bases between. The CDR3 covers 13 residues. Germline CDR1 reads MGHDK; CDR2 reads SYGVNS. The CDR3: CASTVQDATEAFF. As DNA, the CDR3 is TGTGCCAGCACGGTCCAGGATGCCACTGAAGCTTTCTTT.

The gene calls are TRBV3-1 (or the pseudogene TRBV3-2) and TRBJ2-7; 12 nucleotides line up with TRBD2. The length of the CDR3 is 19 residues. CDR1 is LGHDT and CDR2 is YNNKEL in the germline V gene (reference sequence). Trimming took 0 bases from V and 1 from J; bases not matched to a gene: 10. The CDR3 is CASSQDTRTSGTYSYEQYF. The CDR3 DNA reads as TGTGCCAGCAGCCAAGATACCCGGACTAGCGGGACATATTCCTACGAGCAGTACTTC.

The chain links TRBV7-2 to TRBJ2-7, with TRBD1 identical over 7 bases. With V trimmed by 2 bases and J by 2 bases, 3 bases remained unmatched. The germline CDR1 and CDR2 sequences are SGHTA and FQGNSA. The CDR3 loop spans 14 amino acids. The CDR3 region is CASSLNRGAYEQYF. DNA for the CDR3: TGTGCCAGCAGCTTAAACAGGGGAGCCTACGAGCAGTACTTC.

The rearrangement links TRBV29-1 to TRBJ2-5; tentatively, D is TRBD1 (6 bases). The V gene's germline CDR1 is SQVTM and CDR2 ANQGSEA. The length of the CDR3 is 11 residues. V was cut by 1 base and J by 8 bases, with 8 bases left in between. CDR3 residues: CSVEGGGTQYF. The CDR3 DNA reads TGCAGCGTTGAAGGAGGGGGTACCCAGTACTTC. The whole variable domain, filled in from reference TRBV29-1 and TRBJ2-5, reads SAVISQKPSRDICQRGTSLTIQCQVDSQVTMMFWYRQQPGQSLTLIATANQGSEATYESGFVIDKFPISRPNLTFSTLTVSNMSPEDSSIYLCSVEGGGTQYFGPGTRLLVL.

The chain employs TRBV18 and TRBJ2-7; 7 bases are a match to TRBD1. CDR1 and CDR2 from the germline V gene are KGHSH and LQKENI. J gave up 3 bases and V 2 bases, and 7 bases lay outside the gene matches. The CDR3 is made up of 15 amino acids. CDR3 nucleotides: TGTGCCAGCTCACCAACCAGGGGGATTGTCTACGAGCAGTACTTC. Translated, it gives CASSPTRGIVYEQYF.

CDR3 protein: CASMVNNEQFF. CDR3 coding DNA: TGTGCCAGTATGGTAAACAATGAGCAGTTCTTC. The chain has TRBV19 and TRBJ2-1; D call uncertain. This CDR3 has 11 amino acids. Trimming shortened V by 7 bases and J by 5 bases, and 6 bases separated the two germline ends. Germline V CDR1 and CDR2: LNHDA, SQIVND (reference sequence).

The chain couples TRBV6-5 to TRBJ1-6; D is uncertain. The CDR3 is made up of 15 amino acids. The V gene lost 6 bases and the J gene lost 8 bases, with 17 bases spanning the gap. The germline V gene has CDR1 MNHEY and CDR2 SVGAGI. The CDR3 nucleotides read TGTGCCAGCAGCCGAAAGGGTCTGGAGGATTCACCCCTCCACTTT. It codes for CASSRKGLEDSPLHF.

The chain links TRBV9 to TRBJ1-2; D remains unclear. Germline V gene sequence: CDR1 SGDLS, CDR2 YYNGEE. V was trimmed by 0 bases and J by 4 bases, leaving 13 bases between them. The CDR3 runs 15 residues. The CDR3 nucleotides read TGTGCCAGCAGCGTAGACGGACCGGGCCTCTATGGCTACACCTTC. Translated, it gives CASSVDGPGLYGYTF.

This chain links TRBV30 with TRBJ1-6; 7 nucleotides line up with TRBD1. Trimming took 4 bases from V and 4 from J; bases not matched to a gene: 1. Per the germline V gene, CDR1 is GTSNPN and CDR2 is SVGIG (reference sequence). This CDR3 has 13 residues. The CDR3 here is CAWTGQYNSPLHF. CDR3 in DNA: TGTGCCTGGACGGGACAGTATAATTCACCCCTCCACTTT.

The chain recombines TRBV7-9 with TRBJ1-6; D uncertain. This CDR3 comprises 14 residues. CDR1 and CDR2 from the germline V gene are SEHNR and FQNEAQ (reference sequence). V lost 3 bases, J lost 6 bases, and 9 bases lay in between. CDR3 region: CASSLSGPNSPLHF. The CDR3 nucleotides are TGTGCCAGCAGCTTGTCCGGCCCTAATTCACCCCTCCACTTT.

This clone was seen a single time. The chain couples TRBV10-1 to TRBJ2-4, with D uncertain. The V and J ends lost 6 bases and 0 bases respectively, with 15 bases between them. Germline values: CDR1 WNHNN, CDR2 SYGVQD (reference sequence). This CDR3 is built from 16 residues. This CDR3 reads CASRRRRYLAKNIQYF. For the CDR3, the DNA is TGCGCCAGCAGACGAAGACGGTACTTAGCCAAAAACATTCAGTACTTC.

The CDR3 sequence is CASSMVGLGTNEQFF. CDR3 in DNA: TGTGCCAGTAGTATGGTAGGACTAGGGACCAATGAGCAGTTCTTC. This chain connects TRBV19 to TRBJ2-1; 7 bases are shared with TRBD2. Germline lookup yields CDR1 LNHDA and CDR2 SQIVND (reference sequence). Trimming removed 3 bases from V and 6 bases from J; junction bases left unmatched: 8. CDR3 size: 15 residues.

The rearrangement links TRBV10-3 to TRBJ2-7, with 7 bases matching TRBD1. CDR3 length: 12 residues. Germline trimming cut 8 bases from V and 0 bases from J; bases unmatched to any gene: 1. Germline V gene data show CDR1 as ENHRY and CDR2 as SYGVKD. CDR3 bases: TGTGCCATCGGACAGGACTCCTACGAGCAGTACTTC. Its translation: CAIGQDSYEQYF.

The chain combines TRBV6-5 with TRBJ1-3; D is undetermined. V lost 0 bases and J 11 bases, leaving 14 bases between the germline ends. Germline CDR1 is MNHEY and CDR2 is SVGAGI. There are 14 residues in the CDR3. The CDR3 coding sequence is TGTGCCAGCAGTTACTCTGCGAGCTTTGGGCCCATATATTTT. As protein: CASSYSASFGPIYF.

Comment on this clone: The same CDR3 arises from other DNA sequences in this sample as well. This sequence joins TRBV12-3 or TRBV12-4 and TRBJ2-7; D is ambiguous. CDR3 length equals 11 residues. Trimming took 5 bases from V and 1 from J, leaving 3 bases between them. For the CDR3, the DNA is TGTGCCAGCAGTACTTCCTACGAGCAGTACTTC. Translation: CASSTSYEQYF.

This clone was detected only once. CDR3 loop: CASSVVFNMNTEAFF. In DNA, the CDR3 is TGTGCCAGCAGCGTGGTATTCAACATGAACACTGAAGCTTTCTTT. This rearrangement joins TRBV7-2 to TRBJ1-1; D is undetermined. This CDR3 comprises 15 residues. In germline, CDR1 is SGHTA, CDR2 FQGNSA. Trimming shortened V by 5 bases and J by 0 bases, and 13 bases separated the two germline ends.

The DNA for the CDR3 is TGCGCCAGCAGTTCCCAGACAGACTATGGCTACACCTTC. Translated: CASSSQTDYGYTF. The chain uses TRBV5-1 and TRBJ1-2; tentative D call: TRBD1 (5 bases). CDR1 is SGHRS, CDR2 YFSETQ, per germline. The germline V and J ends were trimmed by 5 bases and 3 bases, with 11 bases remaining between them. This CDR3 has 13 residues.

This chain joins TRBV27 and TRBJ1-1, with unresolved D. V shed 6 bases and J shed 8 bases, with 16 bases lying between them. The germline V gene encodes CDR1 MNHEY and CDR2 SMNVEV (reference sequence). The CDR3 contains 13 residues. This chain's CDR3 is CASRPDSVAEAFF. CDR3 DNA: TGTGCCAGCAGACCCGACTCTGTAGCGGAAGCTTTCTTT.

The chain couples TRBV12-3 or TRBV12-4 to TRBJ2-7; D remains unclear. CDR3 length: 12 residues. V lost 2 bases and J lost 4, with 6 bases in between. CDR3 amino acids: CASSLRLYEQYF. The CDR3 nucleotides read TGTGCCAGCAGTTTACGACTTTACGAGCAGTACTTC.

The chain combines TRBV19 with TRBJ1-4; D is unresolved. The CDR3 spans 14 residues. Trimming took off 10 bases at V and 2 bases at J, with 14 bases between the two ends. CDR1 and CDR2 (germline): LNHDA, SQIVND (reference sequence). Here the CDR3 reads CATQHDLTNEKLFF. CDR3 in DNA: TGTGCCACCCAACACGACCTTACTAATGAAAAACTGTTTTTT.

The rearrangement joins TRBV7-9 to TRBJ2-7; TRBD2 aligns across 7 bases. After removal of 5 bases from V and 3 bases from J, the junction contained 7 bases not matched to a gene. The CDR3 totals 14 residues. The germline V gene has CDR1 SEHNR and CDR2 FQNEAQ (reference sequence). The CDR3 nucleotides read TGTGCCAGCAGCCTTACTAGCGCCAACTACGAGCAGTACTTC. This encodes CASSLTSANYEQYF.

This clone appeared once. The chain is built from TRBV3-1 (or the pseudogene TRBV3-2) and TRBJ2-5, with 7 positions matching TRBD2. Germline V gene data show CDR1 as LGHDT and CDR2 as YNNKEL (reference sequence). CDR3 length: 15 amino acids. J was trimmed by 5 bases and V by 6 bases; bases with no gene match: 12. This CDR3 reads CASSYWRELMETQYF. In DNA, the CDR3 is TGTGCCAGCAGTTATTGGCGGGAGCTTATGGAGACCCAGTACTTC.

The chain joins TRBV9 to TRBJ2-7; 10 nucleotides line up with TRBD2. The ends lost 1 base at V and 4 bases at J; junction bases unmatched: 5. This CDR3 is 15 amino acids long. Germline lookup yields CDR1 SGDLS and CDR2 YYNGEE. The CDR3 DNA reads as TGTGCCAGCAGCGTAACGGCTAGCGGGAGATACGAGCAGTACTTC. Protein sequence: CASSVTASGRYEQYF.

The chain carries TRBV5-1 and TRBJ2-1; the match to TRBD1 covers 7 bases. Trimming took 1 base from V and 10 from J; bases not matched to a gene: 2. The V gene's germline CDR1 is SGHRS and CDR2 YFSETQ. The CDR3 runs 12 residues. The chain's CDR3 is CASSLQQGEQFF. The CDR3 nucleotides read TGCGCCAGCAGCTTGCAACAGGGGGAGCAGTTCTTC.